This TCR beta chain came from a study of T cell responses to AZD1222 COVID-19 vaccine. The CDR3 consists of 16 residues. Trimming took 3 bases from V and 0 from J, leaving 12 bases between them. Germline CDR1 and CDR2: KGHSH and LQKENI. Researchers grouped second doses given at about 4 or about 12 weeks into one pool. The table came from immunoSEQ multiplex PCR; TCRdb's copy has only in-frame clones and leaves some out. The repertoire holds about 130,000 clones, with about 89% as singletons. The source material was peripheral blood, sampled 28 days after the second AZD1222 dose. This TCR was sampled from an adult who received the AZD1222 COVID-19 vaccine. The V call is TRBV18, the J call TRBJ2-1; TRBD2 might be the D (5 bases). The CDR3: CASSPNTGSSYNEQFF. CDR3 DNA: TGTGCCAGCTCACCCAACACGGGGAGCTCCTACAATGAGCAGTTCTTC.